Listed below are T cell receptor beta chains from one sample, sequenced in a study of identical twins. From the 5' RACE reads, TCRdb called clonotypes with MiXCR, one entry per CDR3 protein. Altogether approximately 210,000 distinct CDR3 sequences are present, more than 15% being singletons, with the ten largest covering 40% to 45%. These data were also filed under a second study, of T cells expressing NK-cell markers.

The specimen was CD8+ T cells sorted from blood. These receptors originate from a woman between 18 and 30 years old in good health. CDR3s include the opening cysteine and the closing phenylalanine or tryptophan. Each record gives: V gene, clone size, D gene, J gene, CDR3 DNA, CDR3 protein. The D gene is left open where the match is weak. The size of a clone is reported for some rows only, either as once, few or many, or as a class for expanded clones.

v_gene: TRBV2
abundance: .
d_gene: TRBD1
j_gene: TRBJ2-1
CDR3nt: TGTACCTGCAGAAACCCGCCGGGACAGGGGGCCAGAGTCCATGAGCAGTTCTTC
CDR3aa: CTCRNPPGQGARVHEQFF

v_gene: TRBV29-1
abundance: .
d_gene: .
j_gene: TRBJ2-7
CDR3nt: TGCAGCGTTGAACCAGCGGAGACCTACGAGCAGTACTTC
CDR3aa: CSVEPAETYEQYF

v_gene: TRBV12-3/TRBV12-4
abundance: .
d_gene: .
j_gene: TRBJ1-1
CDR3nt: TGTGCCAGCAGTAACAGGTTGAACACTGAAGCTTTCTTT
CDR3aa: CASSNRLNTEAFF

v_gene: TRBV12-3/TRBV12-4
abundance: .
d_gene: .
j_gene: TRBJ2-1
CDR3nt: TGTGCCAGCTTAGGGAATGGAGGACGAGATAACAATGAGCAGTTCTTC
CDR3aa: CASLGNGGRDNNEQFF

v_gene: TRBV3-1
abundance: .
d_gene: .
j_gene: TRBJ1-2
CDR3nt: TGTGCCAGCGTATCACAGGATTATGGCTACACCTTC
CDR3aa: CASVSQDYGYTF

v_gene: TRBV29-1
abundance: many
d_gene: .
j_gene: TRBJ2-3
CDR3nt: TGCAGCGCCGAAATGGGGACGGGTACGCAGTATTTT
CDR3aa: CSAEMGTGTQYF

v_gene: TRBV9
abundance: .
d_gene: TRBD2
j_gene: TRBJ2-1
CDR3nt: TGTGCCAGCAGCCCCCCTAGCGGGACCTACAATGAGCAGTTCTTC
CDR3aa: CASSPPSGTYNEQFF

v_gene: TRBV6-1
abundance: .
d_gene: .
j_gene: TRBJ2-5
CDR3nt: TGTGCCAGCATCACGGGAACAAAACGGGCCCAGTACTTC
CDR3aa: CASITGTKRAQYF

v_gene: TRBV12-3/TRBV12-4
abundance: .
d_gene: .
j_gene: TRBJ2-2
CDR3nt: TGTGCCAGCAGCCCGACTAGTGGGGGGACCGGGGAGCTGTTTTTT
CDR3aa: CASSPTSGGTGELFF

v_gene: TRBV19
abundance: .
d_gene: .
j_gene: TRBJ2-7
CDR3nt: TGTGCCAGTGGACCGACTCCGGCCGAGCAGTACTTC
CDR3aa: CASGPTPAEQYF

v_gene: TRBV15
abundance: .
d_gene: TRBD2
j_gene: TRBJ2-1
CDR3nt: TGTGCCACCCTCTTAGCGGGAGACCCTATAGAGGAGAGTGAGCAGTTCTTC
CDR3aa: CATLLAGDPIEESEQFF

v_gene: TRBV12-3/TRBV12-4
abundance: few
d_gene: .
j_gene: TRBJ2-3
CDR3nt: TGTGCCAGCAGCAGCGACTCCACAGATACGCAGTATTTT
CDR3aa: CASSSDSTDTQYF

v_gene: TRBV10-3
abundance: many
d_gene: .
j_gene: TRBJ2-7
CDR3nt: TGTGCCATCAGGCCTCCCTGGAGGAACCCCTACGAGCAGTACTTC
CDR3aa: CAIRPPWRNPYEQYF

v_gene: TRBV7-9
abundance: many
d_gene: TRBD1
j_gene: TRBJ1-1
CDR3nt: TGTGCCAGCAGTCCAGGGGGGAACACTGAAGCTTTCTTT
CDR3aa: CASSPGGNTEAFF

v_gene: TRBV30
abundance: .
d_gene: TRBD1
j_gene: TRBJ2-4
CDR3nt: TGTGCCTGCACAGGGGGCATGGACATTCAGTACTTC
CDR3aa: CACTGGMDIQYF

v_gene: TRBV9
abundance: many
d_gene: .
j_gene: TRBJ2-1
CDR3nt: TGTGCCAGCAGCGTAGCGCCTAGTTCTTATGAGCAGTTCTTC
CDR3aa: CASSVAPSSYEQFF

v_gene: TRBV6-1
abundance: .
d_gene: TRBD2
j_gene: TRBJ2-1
CDR3nt: TGTGCCAGCAGCAGCTCTGGACTAGCGGGAGAGGTTGAGCAGTTCTTC
CDR3aa: CASSSSGLAGEVEQFF

v_gene: TRBV14
abundance: .
d_gene: TRBD1
j_gene: TRBJ1-1
CDR3nt: TGTGCCAGCAGCTATGGGACAGGCATGAACACTGAAGCTTTCTTT
CDR3aa: CASSYGTGMNTEAFF

v_gene: TRBV2
abundance: .
d_gene: .
j_gene: TRBJ2-1
CDR3nt: TGTGCTAGCATTGGAGGGACCGGAGGGAATGAGCAGTTCTTC
CDR3aa: CASIGGTGGNEQFF

v_gene: TRBV29-1
abundance: .
d_gene: TRBD2
j_gene: TRBJ2-4
CDR3nt: TGCAGCGTTGAAGAGGGGGGGAGGGGACTAAAAAACATTCAGTACTTC
CDR3aa: CSVEEGGRGLKNIQYF

v_gene: TRBV12-3/TRBV12-4
abundance: few
d_gene: .
j_gene: TRBJ2-1
CDR3nt: TGTGCCAGCACGTGGACGCGATCCGAGCAGTTCTTC
CDR3aa: CASTWTRSEQFF

v_gene: TRBV27
abundance: .
d_gene: .
j_gene: TRBJ2-7
CDR3nt: TGTGCCAGCAGTGGGGGTCAGGGCTGGGGCGAGCAGTACTTC
CDR3aa: CASSGGQGWGEQYF

v_gene: TRBV14
abundance: .
d_gene: .
j_gene: TRBJ2-2
CDR3nt: TGTGCCAGCAGCCAAGTCGTGACCACCGGGGAGCTGTTTTTT
CDR3aa: CASSQVVTTGELFF

v_gene: TRBV10-3
abundance: .
d_gene: TRBD1
j_gene: TRBJ1-2
CDR3nt: TGTGCCATCACCATGACAGGGCCGCCAGCTCCGTATGGCTACACCTTC
CDR3aa: CAITMTGPPAPYGYTF

v_gene: TRBV7-2
abundance: few
d_gene: .
j_gene: TRBJ2-3
CDR3nt: TGTGCCAGCAGCCCTGGGACACGGGGGACGCAGTATTTT
CDR3aa: CASSPGTRGTQYF

v_gene: TRBV7-9
abundance: few
d_gene: .
j_gene: TRBJ2-6
CDR3nt: TGTGCCAGCAGCTTAGTTGGACAGATCGCTGGGGCCAACGTCCTGACTTTC
CDR3aa: CASSLVGQIAGANVLTF

v_gene: TRBV11-1
abundance: few
d_gene: TRBD2
j_gene: TRBJ2-1
CDR3nt: TGTGCCAGCAGCATCACGAACGGGGCAAGTGGCGGGAGTGTTAGTAGAAATGAGCAGTTCTTC
CDR3aa: CASSITNGASGGSVSRNEQFF

v_gene: TRBV15
abundance: .
d_gene: .
j_gene: TRBJ1-4
CDR3nt: TGTGCCACCAGTTCGGACCGGGCTAATGAAAAACTGTTTTTT
CDR3aa: CATSSDRANEKLFF

v_gene: TRBV12-3/TRBV12-4
abundance: many
d_gene: .
j_gene: TRBJ1-2
CDR3nt: TGTGCCAGCAGTTTAGACGAAGGTGGGGACAATTATGGCTACACCTTC
CDR3aa: CASSLDEGGDNYGYTF

v_gene: TRBV12-3/TRBV12-4
abundance: .
d_gene: TRBD2
j_gene: TRBJ2-3
CDR3nt: TGTGCCAGCAGTCCAACCCTGGAGGGTAGCGGGGCCTCTAGCACAGATACGCAGTATTTT
CDR3aa: CASSPTLEGSGASSTDTQYF

v_gene: TRBV4-3
abundance: few
d_gene: TRBD1
j_gene: TRBJ2-5
CDR3nt: TGCGCCAGCAGCCAAGATAGACAGGGGGTCCAAGAGACCCAGTACTTC
CDR3aa: CASSQDRQGVQETQYF

v_gene: TRBV9
abundance: .
d_gene: TRBD1
j_gene: TRBJ1-4
CDR3nt: TGTGCCAGCAGCCCAGGGACAGGCAGGGAAAAACTGTTTTTT
CDR3aa: CASSPGTGREKLFF

v_gene: TRBV20-1
abundance: .
d_gene: TRBD2
j_gene: TRBJ2-1
CDR3nt: TGCAGTGCTCCTCCTAGCGGCAACCCCAATGAGCAGTTCTTC
CDR3aa: CSAPPSGNPNEQFF

v_gene: TRBV7-8
abundance: .
d_gene: .
j_gene: TRBJ2-2
CDR3nt: TGTGCCAGCAGCCTCCGCGGCGGTAGCACCGGGGAGCTGTTTTTT
CDR3aa: CASSLRGGSTGELFF

v_gene: TRBV7-2
abundance: .
d_gene: .
j_gene: TRBJ2-7
CDR3nt: TGTGCCAGCAGCTTAAATGCGGGATGGAGCTCCTACGAGCAGTACTTC
CDR3aa: CASSLNAGWSSYEQYF

v_gene: TRBV7-9
abundance: .
d_gene: .
j_gene: TRBJ2-3
CDR3nt: TGTGCCAGCAGCTCCCAATTTAATACGCAGTATTTT
CDR3aa: CASSSQFNTQYF

v_gene: TRBV9
abundance: .
d_gene: .
j_gene: TRBJ1-2
CDR3nt: TGTGCCAGCAGCTATAATTCGGGCTACACCTTC
CDR3aa: CASSYNSGYTF

v_gene: TRBV5-4
abundance: few
d_gene: TRBD1
j_gene: TRBJ2-2
CDR3nt: TGTGCCAGCACCCTGGGGACAGGGGCGACCGGGGAGCTGTTTTTT
CDR3aa: CASTLGTGATGELFF

v_gene: TRBV9
abundance: few
d_gene: .
j_gene: TRBJ2-5
CDR3nt: TGTGCCAGCAGCGTAGGATCGCTGAGGGTGGAGACCCAGTACTTC
CDR3aa: CASSVGSLRVETQYF

v_gene: TRBV7-2
abundance: many
d_gene: .
j_gene: TRBJ2-5
CDR3nt: TGTGCCAGCAGCCAAGGCAGAGGAGAGACCCAGTACTTC
CDR3aa: CASSQGRGETQYF

v_gene: TRBV4-3
abundance: .
d_gene: .
j_gene: TRBJ2-2
CDR3nt: TGCGCCAGCAGCCAAGCAGGGAACACCGGGGAGCTGTTTTTT
CDR3aa: CASSQAGNTGELFF